The sequence of this TCR beta chain was determined in a study of blood T cell repertoires in COVID-19. Looking at the study overall: The United States, Italy and Spain supplied acute and convalescent COVID-19 samples.

In the original analysis: The authors estimated nucleated cell counts from reference gene primer amplification. Using immunoSEQ multiplex PCR, the repertoire was profiled, and TCRdb retains in-frame clones only, with some absent. D and trimming were read from the DNA, whereas the V and J calls and clone size are those reported in that table. The table records 250,000 to 350,000 clones, around 89% of them present only once. Germline V gene lookup returns CDR1 LGHNA and CDR2 YSLEER. This CDR3 has 16 residues. Trimming pared 0 bases from V and 6 bases from J, leaving 15 bases between. Residents of about two dozen US areas, aged roughly 18 to 89 years, made up the participants.

This receptor was taken from a woman aged 55-69 years in a cohort exposed to, infected with or recovered from COVID-19 (not recorded which). Sequenced material: PBMCs or T cells enriched from blood (not recorded which). This chain connects TRBV4-3 to TRBJ2-1, with D possibly matching TRBD2 (5 bases). The CDR3 protein is CASSQDSGVYGNEQFF. CDR3 nucleotide sequence: TGCGCCAGCAGCCAAGATTCCGGGGTATATGGCAATGAGCAGTTCTTC.